This T cell receptor beta chain was identified in a study of T cells in localized non-small cell lung cancer (dated by TCRdb to about 2020). Some background on the complete study: The study analyzed T cell repertoires of 236 early-stage NSCLC patients, comparing tumors and uninvolved tumor-adjacent lungs. The cohort consisted of approximately 240 treatment-naive NSCLC patients whose localized lung tumors had been resected. Of the NSCLC patients, around 140 were male and approximately 110 were female, and the mean age was approximately 64 years. What the authors observed across the whole study: Uninvolved tumor-adjacent lung showed the highest T cell clonality, higher than tumor, which suggests more focused antigenic responses in the uninvolved tumor-adjacent lung. Multi-region tumor sequencing was not performed, so intratumor heterogeneity could not be excluded. Longer overall survival was associated with higher T cell density in blood, whereas shorter survival was associated with higher clonality in adjacent lung. Because of the exploratory design, TCR variables were selected using unadjusted p-values without false-discovery rate correction. Of the top 100 tumor clones, a median of approximately 60 were detected in paired uninvolved adjacent lung; some 28 were also among that lung's top 100.

Points on this clone: Its specific antigen is unknown. Base qualities are not at hand, and no much larger clone is one base apart.

TCR beta CDR3 regions were sequenced from DNA using the immunoSEQ Assay. The published analysis was carried out like this. To compute T cell density, TCR beta template counts were normalized to usable DNA, which was estimated by amplifying housekeeping genes. The preseqR package was used to estimate richness by extrapolating to 400,000 templates for PBMC samples and to 120,000 templates for tissue samples. Clonality was defined as one minus Pielou's evenness. To identify tissue-enriched TCRs, differential abundance testing was run on productive amino-acid clonotypes with a minimum total count of 5 and an alpha of 0.1. The Jaccard Index and the Morisita Overlap Index were used to measure repertoire overlap between compartments. TCR beta CDR3s were clustered by GLIPH together with public tetramer-defined viral CDR3s, and at least three viral sequences plus V-gene enrichment were required for viral motifs. TCRdb carries this immuneACCESS record with in-frame sequences only. Its versions omit some clonotypes, under half of them owing to an unresolved V gene in the studies checked, with the rest unexplained. That table is the source of V, J and clone size, and D and trimming were worked out from the DNA. For this sample there are approximately 35,000 clones; 85% to 90% appear just once. The ten largest clones capture 4% to 5% of the sample.

V is reduced by 1 base and J by 2 bases, leaving a spacing of 9 bases between them. The CDR3 holds 14 amino acids from the cysteine to the phenylalanine. Left in the record is the CDR3 DNA by itself, 42 bases read in frame from the first base. According to the germline V gene, CDR1 reads SGHVS and CDR2 reads FQNEAQ. At diagnosis, peripheral blood, uninvolved tumor-adjacent lung and tumor were collected and stored as a combination of fresh-frozen and FFPE material. For TCR repertoire profiling, the blood samples were analyzed as peripheral blood mononuclear cells. The sample in question was peripheral blood, obtained before any cancer treatment. In this chain, TRBV7-8 is recombined with TRBJ2-7; a tentative D match to TRBD2 spans 5 bases. The receptor's source is a man aged 35-69 years with stage I lung adenocarcinoma. At the DNA level, the sequence is TGTGCCAGCAGCTTAGGATCGGGAACCTACGAGCAGTACTTC. It translates to CASSLGSGTYEQYF.